The 16 T cell receptor beta chains listed next were all sequenced from one sample in a study of blood T cells in healthy people across ages. A J-beta primer mix and a sample-barcoded 5' primer were used in a second PCR of about 7 to 12 cycles. TCRdb passed the 5' RACE reads through MiXCR, listing each CDR3 protein once. Among roughly 800,000 distinct CDR3 sequences, 20% to 25% were seen once, and the ten largest hold roughly 3.8%. The same sample was also used in a study of T cells of mothers and their children.

The sequenced sample consisted of blood. Receptor source: a boy aged 5 to 17 in good health.

This clonotype was detected only a few times. The V and J genes are TRBV6-2 or TRBV6-3 and TRBJ2-7; 7 bases are a match to TRBD2. Germline CDR1 is MNHEY and CDR2 is SVGEGT. V shed 5 bases and J 2 bases; nucleotides not matched to a gene: 12. The CDR3 sequence is 16 residues long. In nucleotides, the CDR3 is TGTGCCAGCAGTCTTCCTTCTAGCGGCGAGACCTACGAGCAGTACTTC. Its translation: CASSLPSSGETYEQYF.

The chain recombines TRBV28 with TRBJ2-5; TRBD1 is a possible D gene (7 bases). Germline CDR1 is MDHEN and CDR2 is SYDVKM. CDR3 length equals 14 residues. V lost 9 bases, J lost 2 bases, and 16 bases lay in between. CDR3 sequence reads: CASSGRGDQETQYF. The CDR3 DNA reads TGTGCCAGTTCAGGCAGGGGGGATCAAGAGACCCAGTACTTC.

J is TRBJ2-1 and V is TRBV6-4, with 8 bases identical to TRBD1. The germline V gene encodes CDR1 MRHNA and CDR2 SNTAGT. V lost 4 bases, J lost 6 bases, and 8 bases stayed unmatched. This CDR3 has 15 residues. CDR3 amino acids: CASSVDRALGNEQFF. CDR3 nucleotides: TGTGCCAGCAGTGTGGACAGGGCCCTTGGCAATGAGCAGTTCTTC.

V is TRBV6-6 and J is TRBJ1-2, with 12 bases that match TRBD1. The CDR3 is 15 amino acids. With 7 bases clipped from V and 2 bases from J, the junction kept 5 bases outside the gene matches. Per germline, CDR1 MNHNY and CDR2 SVGAGI (reference sequence). CDR3 protein: CASTGTGGVNYGYTF. The CDR3 nucleotides are TGTGCCAGCACCGGGACAGGGGGCGTCAACTATGGCTACACCTTC.

This clonotype was recorded a few times. V gene TRBV7-3 combines with J gene TRBJ2-5; the D gene could be TRBD1 or TRBD2 (6 bases each). Matching the DNA end better, TRBJ2-1 makes the J call doubtful. Germline V gene lookup returns CDR1 SGHTA and CDR2 FQGTGA. The CDR3 runs 14 residues. Here the CDR3 reads CASSLGGQNNEQFF. The CDR3 DNA follows: TGTGCCAGCAGCTTAGGGGGGCAGAACAATGAGCAGTTCTTC.

The CDR3 sequence: CASSPSGGEQAKNIQYF. The CDR3 bases are TGTGCCAGCAGCCCTAGCGGGGGGGAACAAGCCAAAAACATTCAGTACTTC. The chain has TRBV5-5 and TRBJ2-4, with 12 nucleotides matching TRBD2. The V gene's germline CDR1 is SGHKS and CDR2 YYEKEE (reference sequence). This CDR3 spans 17 amino acids. J was trimmed by 0 bases and V by 4 bases; bases with no gene match: 5.

V usage is TRBV7-3 and J usage is TRBJ2-6; D may be TRBD2 (5 bases). Germline CDR1 SGHTA, CDR2 FQGTGA. CDR3 size: 18 residues. V was clipped by 1 base and J by 0 bases, with 13 bases between them. CDR3 residues: CASSLNNEGPSGANVLTF. CDR3 coding DNA: TGTGCCAGCAGCTTAAACAATGAGGGTCCCTCTGGGGCCAACGTCCTGACTTTC. Based on the CDR3 plus reference TRBV7-3 and TRBJ2-6, the full variable domain is GAGVSQTPSNKVTEKGKYVELRCDPISGHTALYWYRQSLGQGPEFLIYFQGTGAADDSGLPNDRFFAVRPEGSVSTLKIQRTERGDSAVYLCASSLNNEGPSGANVLTFGAGSRLTVL.

This clonotype was observed a few times. The V and J genes are TRBV20-1 and TRBJ2-7; 7 bases align to TRBD1. V lost 6 bases, J lost 2 bases, and 13 bases stayed unmatched. Germline V gives CDR1 DFQATT, CDR2 SNEGSKA (reference sequence). The CDR3 covers 15 residues. CDR3 in amino acids: CSAPRRDSYTYEQYF. DNA for the CDR3: TGCAGTGCCCCCCGCCGGGACAGCTACACCTACGAGCAGTACTTC.

The chain combines TRBV3-1 with TRBJ2-7; 9 bases agree with TRBD1. CDR1 LGHDT and CDR2 YNNKEL come from the germline V gene (reference sequence). V gave up 1 base and J gave up 5 bases; unmatched junction bases: 3. The CDR3 sequence is 14 residues long. CDR3 loop: CASSQGYRGHEQYF. The CDR3 nucleotides read TGTGCCAGCAGCCAAGGATACAGGGGGCACGAGCAGTACTTC.

The chain joins TRBV3-1 to TRBJ1-6; no reliable D call. V shed 6 bases and J shed 13 bases, with 13 bases lying between them. Germline lookup yields CDR1 LGHDT and CDR2 YNNKEL (reference sequence). This CDR3 has 12 residues. Here the CDR3 reads CASSPGHAPLHF. The CDR3 nucleotides are TGTGCCAGCAGTCCCGGGCACGCGCCCCTCCACTTT.

This clonotype has just a few counts. The chain employs TRBV4-3 and TRBJ1-2; D is undetermined. The CDR3 loop spans 13 amino acids. Germline V gene data show CDR1 as LGHNA and CDR2 as YSLEER. V lost 2 bases and J 6 bases, leaving 10 bases between the germline ends. The CDR3: CASSQSGGDGYTF. CDR3 nucleotides: TGCGCCAGCAGCCAATCGGGTGGAGATGGCTACACCTTC.

This clonotype has a handful of counts. The chain has TRBV19 and TRBJ2-7; D is unresolved. The CDR3 sequence is 15 residues long. Germline CDR1 and CDR2: LNHDA and SQIVND (reference sequence). Trimming removed 6 bases from V and 3 bases from J, with 18 bases in between. CDR3 region: CASSPNSLGYYEQYF. CDR3 nucleotide sequence: TGTGCCAGTAGCCCAAACTCACTGGGCTACTACGAGCAGTACTTC.

In DNA form, the CDR3 reads TGTGCCAGCAGTATTAGGGGGACCCAGTACTTC. This encodes CASSIRGTQYF. The chain is built from TRBV6-5 and TRBJ2-5; D possibly corresponds to TRBD1 (5 bases). Looked up from germline, CDR1 is MNHEY and CDR2 is SVGAGI. V shed 5 bases and J shed 7 bases, with 8 bases lying between them. This CDR3 is built from 11 residues.

The chain links TRBV4-2 to TRBJ2-5; 8 bases line up with TRBD2. CDR1 is LGHNA, CDR2 YNFKEQ, per germline. V was pared by 0 bases and J by 0 bases, with 6 bases of the junction left unmatched. The length of the CDR3 is 17 residues. CDR3 coding DNA: TGTGCCAGCAGCCAAGATTGGACTAGCAGGTACCAAGAGACCCAGTACTTC. Amino acid sequence: CASSQDWTSRYQETQYF.

The chain couples TRBV29-1 to TRBJ2-3; 7 nucleotides align to TRBD2. The V gene end was trimmed by 7 bases and the J gene end by 0 bases; junction bases not matched to a gene: 1. The CDR3 has 12 residues. Germline loops: CDR1 SQVTM, CDR2 ANQGSEA. The CDR3 coding sequence is TGCAGCGGGACTAGAAGCACAGATACGCAGTATTTT. Amino acids: CSGTRSTDTQYF.

This rearrangement joins TRBV7-8 to TRBJ2-3; possibly TRBD1 or TRBD2 for D (5 bases each). This CDR3 comprises 18 residues. Looked up from germline, CDR1 is SGHVS and CDR2 is FQNEAQ. With 5 bases removed from V and 3 bases from J, the gap between germline ends came to 24 bases. The CDR3 sequence is CASSPPGARSPSTDTQYF. DNA of the CDR3: TGTGCCAGCAGCCCCCCCGGGGCACGGAGTCCGTCTACAGATACGCAGTATTTT. The full variable domain, with the rest looked up from reference TRBV7-8 and TRBJ2-3, is GAGVSQSPRYKVAKRGQDVALRCDPISGHVSLFWYQQALGQGPEFLTYFQNEAQLDKSGLPSDRFFAERPEGSVSTLKIQRTQQEDSAVYLCASSPPGARSPSTDTQYFGPGTRLTVL.